Each of the 15 T cell receptor beta chains below was sequenced from the same sample in a study of OX40 agonist ivuxolimab in advanced cancers. This table comes from immunoSEQ multiplex PCR, and its TCRdb copy is limited to in-frame clones, with some not included. The repertoire has some 86,000 clones, roughly nine tenths of them found once; the top ten carry roughly 8.7%. This specimen was CD4+ or CD8+ T cells sorted from blood, taken in a trial of the OX40 agonist ivuxolimab. Receptors were obtained from an adult with an advanced solid tumor such as melanoma, head and neck, liver or kidney cancer.

This clone was recorded once. The rearrangement joins TRBV5-1 to TRBJ2-1, with TRBD2 matching over 13 bases. Germline CDR1 SGHRS, CDR2 YFSETQ. V gave up 7 bases and J gave up 8 bases; unmatched junction bases: 6. This CDR3 has 14 amino acids. The chain's CDR3 is CASGGLAGMDEQFF. For the CDR3, the DNA is TGCGCCAGCGGGGGACTAGCGGGGATGGATGAGCAGTTCTTC.

The genes are TRBV6-1 and TRBJ1-2, with D hard to call. This CDR3 has 14 residues. From germline, CDR1 is MNHNS and CDR2 SASEGT. Trimming pared 6 bases from V and 4 bases from J, leaving 15 bases between. The CDR3 spells CASSWKEGSYGYTF. Written as DNA, the CDR3 is TGTGCCAGCAGCTGGAAGGAAGGCAGCTATGGCTACACCTTC.

The rearrangement uses TRBV6-6 and TRBJ1-1, with 8 bases fitting TRBD1. This CDR3 is built from 14 residues. V lost 5 bases, J lost 3 bases, and 5 bases stayed unmatched. CDR1 and CDR2 (germline): MNHNY, SVGAGI (reference sequence). The CDR3 loop reads CASSTGGGYTEAFF. As DNA, the CDR3 is TGTGCCAGCAGTACAGGGGGAGGGTACACTGAAGCTTTCTTT.

This clone was found a few times. The V call is TRBV9, the J call TRBJ2-7; unclear D gene. The V end was cut by 2 bases, the J end by 0 bases, with 9 bases between. The CDR3 is made up of 14 amino acids. Germline V gene sequence: CDR1 SGDLS, CDR2 YYNGEE. CDR3 DNA: TGTGCCAGCAGCGTCGACGGTAACTCCTACGAGCAGTACTTC. Its translation: CASSVDGNSYEQYF.

The gene calls are TRBV9 and TRBJ2-5; D assignment may be TRBD1 or TRBD2 (5 bases each). The CDR3 consists of 14 residues. The germline CDR1 and CDR2 sequences are SGDLS and YYNGEE. The germline V and J ends were trimmed by 0 bases and 1 base, with 7 bases remaining between them. CDR3 in amino acids: CASSVGGAQETQYF. CDR3 DNA sequence: TGTGCCAGCAGCGTAGGAGGGGCCCAAGAGACCCAGTACTTC.

The rearrangement links TRBV19 to TRBJ2-7; 9 positions match TRBD1. J lost 3 bases, V lost 3 bases, and 3 bases had no gene match. Germline V gene lookup returns CDR1 LNHDA and CDR2 SQIVND (reference sequence). CDR3 size: 14 residues. The CDR3 DNA sequence: TGTGCCAGTAGTATGGGACAGGGATACTACGAGCAGTACTTC. Its translation is CASSMGQGYYEQYF.

The J gene is TRBJ1-1, the V gene TRBV10-1; unclear D gene. The V and J ends lost 0 bases and 7 bases respectively, with 9 bases between them. The CDR3 spans 13 residues. The germline V gene encodes CDR1 WNHNN and CDR2 SYGVQD (reference sequence). DNA of the CDR3: TGCGCCAGCAGTGAGTCCGGCGGGGATGAAGCTTTCTTT. The encoded protein is CASSESGGDEAFF.

CDR3 DNA: TGTGCCAGCAGTTTCAGCTGGAACACCGGGGAGCTGTTTTTT. It codes for CASSFSWNTGELFF. V is TRBV27 and J is TRBJ2-2; D remains unclear. Trimming left V 3 bases short and J 1 base short, with 6 bases between. The CDR3 covers 14 residues. Germline loops: CDR1 MNHEY, CDR2 SMNVEV (reference sequence).

The rearrangement joins TRBV6-1 to TRBJ2-1; TRBD2 agrees at 11 bases. Trimming cost V 0 bases and J 6 bases; bases outside gene matches: 1. This CDR3 has 15 amino acids. Germline CDR1 MNHNS, CDR2 SASEGT. The CDR3 bases are TGTGCCAGCAGTGAAGCGCTAGCGGGGGGCAATGAGCAGTTCTTC. Amino acid sequence: CASSEALAGGNEQFF.

The chain joins TRBV5-1 to TRBJ2-7; D uncertain. The CDR3 consists of 13 residues. Trimming pared 4 bases from V and 1 base from J, leaving 9 bases between. Germline assignment: CDR1 SGHRS and CDR2 YFSETQ. The CDR3 DNA follows: TGCGCCAGCAGCCTGAGTTGGTCCTACGAGCAGTACTTC. Translation gives CASSLSWSYEQYF.

V gene TRBV19 combines with J gene TRBJ2-7; unclear D gene. Germline assignment: CDR1 LNHDA and CDR2 SQIVND (reference sequence). The CDR3 extends over 15 amino acids. Trimming left V 5 bases short and J 3 bases short, with 17 bases between. The DNA for the CDR3 is TGTGCCAGTAGTCCCACAGAGGACGGCTTCTACGAGCAGTACTTC. Translated: CASSPTEDGFYEQYF.

The J gene is TRBJ1-1, the V gene TRBV10-3; D remains ambiguous. V shed 0 bases and J shed 7 bases, with 12 bases lying between them. The CDR3 has 14 amino acids. Per germline, CDR1 ENHRY and CDR2 SYGVKD. This CDR3 reads CAISESGSMVEAFF. CDR3 nucleotides: TGTGCCATCAGTGAGTCCGGGTCCATGGTTGAAGCTTTCTTT.

This clone is a singleton in its sample. The chain couples TRBV7-2 to TRBJ2-1, with D unresolved. The ends were cut back, 11 bases at V and 3 bases at J, with 14 bases in the middle. CDR1 and CDR2 (germline): SGHTA, FQGNSA. The CDR3 length is 13 residues. CDR3: CAAALGRYNEQFF. CDR3 DNA: TGTGCCGCGGCCCTGGGCCGCTACAATGAGCAGTTCTTC.

This sequence joins TRBV27 and TRBJ1-2, with D maybe TRBD1 (6 bases). CDR1 and CDR2 (germline): MNHEY, SMNVEV (reference sequence). The CDR3 consists of 12 residues. V was shortened by 6 bases and J by 8 bases, with 13 bases between the two germline ends. CDR3 coding DNA: TGTGCCAGCAGCCGTTTCGGGGGCGGCTACACCTTC. Translated: CASSRFGGGYTF.

The J gene is TRBJ1-1, the V gene TRBV19; D is unresolved. V lost 1 base to trimming and J lost 4 bases, with 10 bases between them. Germline V CDR1 and CDR2: LNHDA, SQIVND (reference sequence). The CDR3 totals 14 residues. The CDR3 nucleotides read TGTGCCAGTAGTATAGGCAGGCAAGGCACTGAAGCTTTCTTT. Protein sequence: CASSIGRQGTEAFF. Looking up the rest from reference TRBV19 and TRBJ1-1 gives the full variable domain: DGGITQSPKYLFRKEGQNVTLSCEQNLNHDAMYWYRQDPGQGLRLIYYSQIVNDFQKGDIAEGYSVSREKKESFPLTVTSAQKNPTAFYLCASSIGRQGTEAFFGQGTRLTVV.